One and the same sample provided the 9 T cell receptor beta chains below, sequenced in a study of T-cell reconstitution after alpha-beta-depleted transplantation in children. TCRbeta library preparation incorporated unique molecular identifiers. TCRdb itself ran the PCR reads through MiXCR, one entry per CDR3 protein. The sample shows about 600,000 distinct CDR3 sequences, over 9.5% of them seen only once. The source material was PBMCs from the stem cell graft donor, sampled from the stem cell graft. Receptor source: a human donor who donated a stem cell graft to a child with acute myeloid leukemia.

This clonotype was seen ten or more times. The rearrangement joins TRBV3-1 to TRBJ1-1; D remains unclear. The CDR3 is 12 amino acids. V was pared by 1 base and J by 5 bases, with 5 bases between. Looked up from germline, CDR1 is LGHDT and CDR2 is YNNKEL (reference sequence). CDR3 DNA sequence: TGTGCCAGCAGCCAAGGGGTGACTGAAGCTTTCTTT. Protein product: CASSQGVTEAFF. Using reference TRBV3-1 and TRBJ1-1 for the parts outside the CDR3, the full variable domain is DTAVSQTPKYLVTQMGNDKSIKCEQNLGHDTMYWYKQDSKKFLKIMFSYNNKELIINETVPNRFSPKSPDKAHLNLHINSLELGDSAVYFCASSQGVTEAFFGQGTRLTVV.

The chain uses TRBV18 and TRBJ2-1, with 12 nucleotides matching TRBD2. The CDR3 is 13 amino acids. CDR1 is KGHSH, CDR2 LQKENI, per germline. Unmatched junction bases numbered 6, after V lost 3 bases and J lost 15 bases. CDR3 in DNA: TGTGCCAGCTCACCGGAACTAGCGGGAGGCGCGTTCTTC. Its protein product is CASSPELAGGAFF.

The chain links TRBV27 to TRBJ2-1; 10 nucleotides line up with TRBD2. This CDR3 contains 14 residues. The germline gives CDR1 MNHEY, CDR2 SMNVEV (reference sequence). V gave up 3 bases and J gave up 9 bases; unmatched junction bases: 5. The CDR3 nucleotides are TGTGCCAGCAGTTTCGGGACTAGCGACGGTGAGCAGTTCTTC. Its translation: CASSFGTSDGEQFF.

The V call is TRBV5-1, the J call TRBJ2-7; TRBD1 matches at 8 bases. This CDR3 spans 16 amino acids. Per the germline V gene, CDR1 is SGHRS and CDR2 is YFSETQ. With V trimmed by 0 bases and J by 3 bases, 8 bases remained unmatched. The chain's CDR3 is CASSLAPGQGVYEQYF. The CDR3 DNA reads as TGCGCCAGCAGCTTGGCCCCCGGACAGGGAGTCTACGAGCAGTACTTC.

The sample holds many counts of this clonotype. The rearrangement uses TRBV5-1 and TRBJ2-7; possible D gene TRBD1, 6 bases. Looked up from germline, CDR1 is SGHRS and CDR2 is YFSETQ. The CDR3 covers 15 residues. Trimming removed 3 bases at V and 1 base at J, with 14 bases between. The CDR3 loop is CASSSKQGGSYEQYF. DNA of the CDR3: TGCGCCAGCAGCTCGAAACAGGGTGGTTCCTACGAGCAGTACTTC.

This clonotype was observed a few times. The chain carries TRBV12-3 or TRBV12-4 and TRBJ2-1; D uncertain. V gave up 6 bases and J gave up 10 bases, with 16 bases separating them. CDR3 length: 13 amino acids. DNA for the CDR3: TGTGCCAGCAGCCAAAAGCACGTACGGGAGCAGTTCTTC. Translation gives CASSQKHVREQFF.

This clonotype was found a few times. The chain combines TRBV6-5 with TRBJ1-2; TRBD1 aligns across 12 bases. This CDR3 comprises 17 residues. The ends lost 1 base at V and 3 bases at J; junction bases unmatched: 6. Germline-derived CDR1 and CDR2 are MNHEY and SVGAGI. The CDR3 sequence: CASSYWGQGASDYGYTF. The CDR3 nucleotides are TGTGCCAGCAGTTACTGGGGACAGGGGGCATCGGACTATGGCTACACCTTC.

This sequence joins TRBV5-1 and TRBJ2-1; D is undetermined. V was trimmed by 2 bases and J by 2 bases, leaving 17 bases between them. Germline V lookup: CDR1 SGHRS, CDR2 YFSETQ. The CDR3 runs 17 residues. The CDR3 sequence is CASSFVTPLKAYNEQFF. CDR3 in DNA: TGCGCCAGCAGCTTTGTCACCCCTCTGAAGGCCTACAATGAGCAGTTCTTC.

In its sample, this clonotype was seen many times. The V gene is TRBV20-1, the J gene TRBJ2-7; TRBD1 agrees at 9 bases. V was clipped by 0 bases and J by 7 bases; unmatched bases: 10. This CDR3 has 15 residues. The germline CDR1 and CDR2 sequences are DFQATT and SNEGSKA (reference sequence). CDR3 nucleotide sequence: TGCAGTGCTAGAGATGGGGGACAGGGCAGTCCGGAGCAGTACTTC. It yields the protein CSARDGGQGSPEQYF.